At least ten counts were recorded for the clone carrying this T cell receptor beta chain. As yet, its antigen is unknown. This entry comes from a study of T cells in Graves' hyperthyroidism and ophthalmopathy. Germline CDR1 and CDR2: DFQATT and SNEGSKA (reference sequence). The CDR3 is made up of 14 amino acids. V dropped 8 bases and J dropped 0; count of bases not matched to a gene: 6. Criteria for exclusion of patients were uncontrolled infection, other autoimmune disease, pregnancy or lactation. Overall study results and limits: Ophthalmopathy prediction by the model preceded onset by a median about 6.5 months.

Amplification of TCR beta CDR3 regions was performed using RNA transcripts as template. Using the HTBI primer set, a first-round RT-PCR was run on the TCR CDR3. TCRdb processed the multiplex PCR reads anew with MiXCR; each CDR3 protein has one entry. The sample yields about 96,000 distinct CDR3 sequences, roughly half seen once. V and J are TRBV20-1 and TRBJ2-7, with 11 bases that match TRBD2. The sample taken for sequencing was blood. The clonotype was recovered from a woman aged 35 to 49 with Graves' hyperthyroidism. The DNA for the CDR3 is TGCAGTTCCCTAGCGGGAGGTATCTCCTACGAGCAGTACTTC. Its protein product is CSSLAGGISYEQYF.